This T cell receptor (beta chain) was identified during a study of control samples from healthy donors and cancer patients. Measured with immunoSEQ multiplex PCR; TCRdb has only the in-frame clones, and not every one. The sample shows about 50,000 clones, approximately 96% of them seen only once. The ends lost 3 bases at V and 3 bases at J; junction bases unmatched: 9. From germline, CDR1 is MNHEY and CDR2 SMNVEV (reference sequence). The length of the CDR3 is 17 residues. This clone showed up just once. This sequence originates from a woman aged 25 to 39 in good health. The specimen sequenced was blood. The V and J genes are TRBV27 and TRBJ2-2; 8 nucleotides match TRBD1. The CDR3 nucleotides read TGTGCCAGCAGTTTTTTCTTTCCAGGGGGCTACACCGGGGAGCTGTTTTTT. Translated: CASSFFFPGGYTGELFF.